The 16 T cell receptor beta chains given below trace back to one sample, sequenced in a study of cytomegalovirus exposure and HLA in healthy donors. PCR amplification relied on 60 Vbeta primers (plus 13 Jbeta primers). The table came from immunoSEQ multiplex PCR; TCRdb's copy has only in-frame clones and leaves some out. The sample has about 130,000 clones, around 80% seen once. Sequencing was carried out using PBMCs. Every receptor here comes from a female donor in good health and CMV-seronegative.

This chain links TRBV7-3 with TRBJ2-1; 15 nucleotides line up with TRBD2. V dropped 2 bases and J dropped 8; count of bases not matched to a gene: 4. The CDR3 has 16 amino acids. Germline V gives CDR1 SGHTA, CDR2 FQGTGA. The CDR3: CASSLGLAGGLDEQFF. CDR3 coding DNA: TGTGCCAGCAGCTTAGGACTAGCGGGGGGGTTGGATGAGCAGTTCTTC.

The chain couples TRBV18 to TRBJ1-2; D gene uncertain. Germline loops: CDR1 KGHSH, CDR2 LQKENI. This CDR3 is built from 14 residues. V was trimmed by 3 bases and J by 4 bases, leaving 12 bases between them. The CDR3 DNA reads TGTGCCAGCTCACCGATCGACAATGCCTATGGCTACACCTTC. Encoded protein: CASSPIDNAYGYTF.

This sequence joins TRBV29-1 and TRBJ1-1; 10 bases fit TRBD1. From germline, CDR1 is SQVTM and CDR2 ANQGSEA. V trimming: 0 bases; J trimming: 7 bases; junction bases outside the gene matches: 11. There are 16 residues in the CDR3. CDR3 sequence: CSVEDKAGQGKGEAFF. The DNA of the CDR3 is TGCAGCGTTGAAGATAAAGCGGGACAGGGGAAGGGTGAAGCTTTCTTT.

Only one count was recorded for this clone. This chain uses TRBV6-1 with TRBJ1-1, with 9 bases identical to TRBD1. Trimming took 6 bases from V and 6 from J; bases not matched to a gene: 8. CDR3 length: 14 amino acids. In germline, CDR1 is MNHNS, CDR2 SASEGT. This chain's CDR3 is CASSVDRGIPEAFF. The CDR3 nucleotides read TGTGCCAGCAGCGTTGACAGGGGGATCCCTGAAGCTTTCTTT.

The rearrangement uses TRBV18 and TRBJ2-3; D call uncertain. This CDR3 is 12 amino acids long. With 1 base removed from V and 4 bases from J, the gap between germline ends came to 3 bases. From germline, CDR1 is KGHSH and CDR2 LQKENI. The CDR3 DNA is TGTGCCAGCTCACCACGAGCAGATACGCAGTATTTT. Amino acid sequence: CASSPRADTQYF.

The rearrangement joins TRBV7-6 to TRBJ2-7; tentatively, D is TRBD1 (5 bases). The CDR3 extends over 15 amino acids. The germline V and J ends were trimmed by 5 bases and 3 bases, with 17 bases remaining between them. Germline CDR1 reads SGHVS; CDR2 reads FNYEAQ. The CDR3 DNA is TGTGCCAGCAGCCCAGAGGCAGGGTTCAACTACGAGCAGTACTTC. It codes for CASSPEAGFNYEQYF.

This clone was observed a handful of times. This chain connects TRBV15 to TRBJ2-3, with 7 bases aligning to TRBD2. J gave up 1 base and V 0 bases, and 7 bases lay outside the gene matches. This CDR3 is built from 17 residues. Germline V CDR1 and CDR2: LNHNV, YYDKDF (reference sequence). In DNA form, the CDR3 reads TGTGCCACCAGCAGAGACCAAGGACTAGTTGGCACAGATACGCAGTATTTT. It encodes CATSRDQGLVGTDTQYF.

The chain is built from TRBV2 and TRBJ1-5; 7 bases map to TRBD1. Germline CDR1 reads SNHLY; CDR2 reads FYNNEI. The CDR3 loop spans 14 amino acids. J lost 7 bases, V lost 6 bases, and 9 bases had no gene match. Here the CDR3 DNA reads TGTGCCAGCAGCAGGAGGGGGCTAGGACAGCCCCAGCATTTT. It specifies CASSRRGLGQPQHF.

V is TRBV28 and J is TRBJ2-4, with a tentative D call TRBD2 (6 bases). Trimming removed 6 bases at V and 15 bases at J, with 24 bases between. Germline V gene data show CDR1 as MDHEN and CDR2 as SYDVKM. CDR3 size: 14 residues. CDR3 nucleotides: TGTGCCAGCAGCCCTGGGACGGGAGACTCCAAGCGGTACTTC. It codes for CASSPGTGDSKRYF.

V gene TRBV9 combines with J gene TRBJ2-5; TRBD2 matches at 7 bases. Trimming cost V 0 bases and J 5 bases; bases outside gene matches: 4. Germline loops: CDR1 SGDLS, CDR2 YYNGEE. The CDR3 is 14 residues long. The chain's CDR3 is CASSVGEGWETQYF. Written as DNA, the CDR3 is TGTGCCAGCAGCGTAGGGGAGGGTTGGGAGACCCAGTACTTC.

This clone was seen more than once but under ten times. V usage is TRBV9 and J usage is TRBJ1-1, with D unresolved. Germline lookup yields CDR1 SGDLS and CDR2 YYNGEE. The CDR3 has 14 amino acids. With 0 bases removed from V and 1 base from J, the gap between germline ends came to 7 bases. The CDR3 DNA sequence: TGTGCCAGCAGCGTAGCTGGCCAGAACACTGAAGCTTTCTTT. It encodes CASSVAGQNTEAFF.

The rearrangement uses TRBV11-2 and TRBJ2-3, with D perhaps TRBD2 (6 bases). V lost 5 bases and J lost 2, with 11 bases in between. The CDR3 contains 14 residues. Looked up from germline, CDR1 is SGHAT and CDR2 is FQNNGV. The CDR3, as DNA: TGTGCCAGCAGCCCGGGACTCTCCACAGATACGCAGTATTTT. It yields the protein CASSPGLSTDTQYF.

The rearrangement uses TRBV12-5 and TRBJ1-5; 9 bases fit TRBD1. J lost 5 bases, V lost 0 bases, and 5 bases had no gene match. The CDR3 is made up of 16 amino acids. Germline V gives CDR1 LGHNT, CDR2 FRNRAP. The CDR3 here is CASGLVQGALHQPQHF. CDR3 DNA: TGTGCTAGTGGTTTGGTACAGGGGGCCCTTCATCAGCCCCAGCATTTT.

V usage is TRBV9 and J usage is TRBJ2-1; D gene uncertain. The CDR3 is 16 amino acids. V was pared by 0 bases and J by 0 bases, with 10 bases between. Germline CDR1 and CDR2: SGDLS and YYNGEE. The CDR3 here is CASSVVPSSSYNEQFF. CDR3 coding DNA: TGTGCCAGCAGCGTAGTCCCCTCGAGCTCCTACAATGAGCAGTTCTTC. Using reference TRBV9 and TRBJ2-1 for the parts outside the CDR3, the full variable domain is DSGVTQTPKHLITATGQRVTLRCSPRSGDLSVYWYQQSLDQGLQFLIQYYNGEERAKGNILERFSAQQFPDLHSELNLSSLELGDSALYFCASSVVPSSSYNEQFFGPGTRLTVL.

CDR3 region: CASSLSDGVIGGPGYTF. CDR3 coding DNA: TGTGCCAGCAGCTTGTCAGACGGCGTCATCGGGGGACCTGGCTACACCTTC. V is TRBV5-4 and J is TRBJ1-2; D may be TRBD1 (5 bases). Trimming removed 1 base at V and 7 bases at J, with 23 bases between. Germline V lookup: CDR1 SGHNT, CDR2 YYREEE (reference sequence). The CDR3 sequence is 17 residues long. Drawing the rest from reference TRBV5-4 and TRBJ1-2, the complete variable domain is ETGVTQSPTHLIKTRGQQVTLRCSSQSGHNTVSWYQQALGQGPQFIFQYYREEENGRGNFPPRFSGLQFPNYSSELNVNALELDDSALYLCASSLSDGVIGGPGYTFGSGTRLTVV.

V gene TRBV11-2 combines with J gene TRBJ1-1, with D possibly being TRBD1 (5 bases). V was trimmed by 5 bases and J by 1 base, leaving 11 bases between them. The CDR3 has 14 residues. Germline loops: CDR1 SGHAT, CDR2 FQNNGV. The CDR3: CASSLGTGNTEAFF. DNA for the CDR3: TGTGCCAGCAGCCTCGGGACTGGGAACACTGAAGCTTTCTTT. The variable domain in full, with the rest retrieved from reference TRBV11-2 and TRBJ1-1, is EAGVAQSPRYKIIEKRQSVAFWCNPISGHATLYWYQQILGQGPKLLIQFQNNGVVDDSQLPKDRFSAERLKGVDSTLKIQPAKLEDSAVYLCASSLGTGNTEAFFGQGTRLTVV.